This is a list of T cell receptor beta chains from one sample in a study of blood T cell repertoires in COVID-19. Profiling relied on immunoSEQ multiplex PCR, and the TCRdb table lists in-frame clones only, not all of them. In the table there are some 15,000 clones, roughly nine tenths of which are singletons. The sequenced sample was peripheral blood. The receptors were gathered from a human donor in a cohort sampled during active COVID-19. Both conserved end residues are part of each CDR3. The D gene is left open where the match is weak. The listing skips clone size in some rows; elsewhere it reads once, few, many or a size class.

j_call d_call clone_size v_call cdr3_nt cdr3_aa
TRBJ2-7 TRBD2 . TRBV6-1 TGTGCCAGCAGTGAACTCGGACTAGCGGGGGGCTACGAGCAGTACTTC CASSELGLAGGYEQYF
TRBJ1-1 . once TRBV6-5 TGTGCCAGCAGTCAGCCGGGGTTGAACACTGAAGCTTTCTTT CASSQPGLNTEAFF
TRBJ2-7 TRBD2 once TRBV10-3 TGTGCCATCATGAGCGGGGCAAACTCCTACGAGCAGTACTTC CAIMSGANSYEQYF
TRBJ2-3 TRBD2 . TRBV3-1/TRBV3-2 TGTGCCAGCAGCCAAGATTTAGCGGGAGATACGCAGTATTTT CASSQDLAGDTQYF
TRBJ1-2 TRBD1 . TRBV5-6 TGTGCCAGCAGCTCTTCACTGGGGACAGGGGTTGGCTACACCTTC CASSSSLGTGVGYTF
TRBJ2-7 . . TRBV12-5 TGTGCTAGTGCCACAACCCCTGACAGCGACGAGCAGTACTTC CASATTPDSDEQYF
TRBJ1-6 TRBD1 once TRBV30 TGTGCCTGGAGTTTCAGGACAGGGTATAATTCACCCCTCCACTTT CAWSFRTGYNSPLHF
TRBJ1-1 TRBD1 . TRBV3-1/TRBV3-2 TGTGCCAGCAGCCAAGGAGGGGGCGCCGGCTCTGAAGCTTTCTTT CASSQGGGAGSEAFF
TRBJ2-7 TRBD1 . TRBV15 TGTGCCACCAGCAGATTGACTAGGACAGGGGGAAACTACGAGCAGTACTTC CATSRLTRTGGNYEQYF
TRBJ1-5 . . TRBV2 TGTGCCAGCACAGAGGGCCTTGATCAGCCCCAGCATTTT CASTEGLDQPQHF
TRBJ2-2 . . TRBV9 TGTGCCAGCAGCGAGGTGGGACAAAACACCGGGGAGCTGTTTTTT CASSEVGQNTGELFF
TRBJ1-1 TRBD1 . TRBV7-9 TGTGCCAGCAGCTTAAGGCAGGGGGCCTCTGAAGCTTTCTTT CASSLRQGASEAFF
TRBJ2-3 TRBD2 . TRBV2 TGTGCCAGCAGTACGACTAGCGTAGGCACAGATACGCAGTATTTT CASSTTSVGTDTQYF
TRBJ1-3 TRBD1 . TRBV12-3/TRBV12-4 TGTGCCAGTTGCCGGGACAGGGCTGACACCATATATTTT CASCRDRADTIYF
TRBJ1-4 . once TRBV7-9 TGTGCCAGCACCCTAGGGAGGTCGGGGGGTGAAAAACTGTTTTTT CASTLGRSGGEKLFF
TRBJ1-1 . . TRBV10-3 TGTGCCATCAGTGAGTCCAGGCACCCCGCTGAAGCTTTCTTT CAISESRHPAEAFF
TRBJ2-7 TRBD2 . TRBV6-5 TGTGCCAGCAGCTACACTAGCGGGGGGGCCGAGCAGTACTTC CASSYTSGGAEQYF
TRBJ2-7 . once TRBV5-6 TGTGCCAGCAGCTTTGGTTTGCGGGGTTCCTCCGGGGAGCAGTACTTC CASSFGLRGSSGEQYF
TRBJ2-5 . . TRBV18 TGTGCCAGCTCACTAAACAGGGCACAGCAAGAGACCCAGTACTTC CASSLNRAQQETQYF
TRBJ2-7 TRBD1 once TRBV6-6 TGTGCCAGCAGTTTTGGGACAGGAACTGGCTACGAGCAGTACTTC CASSFGTGTGYEQYF
TRBJ1-1 TRBD1 . TRBV5-1 TGCGCCAGCAGCGGGGGACAGACGAACACTGAAGCTTTCTTT CASSGGQTNTEAFF
TRBJ2-5 TRBD2 once TRBV14 TGTGCCAGCAGCCAAGATCTCAGGGTAGCGGGGGACCAAGAGACCCAGTACTTC CASSQDLRVAGDQETQYF
TRBJ1-5 . . TRBV6-6 TGTGCCAGCAGCACGTTCGGAGGAGGCAATCAGCCCCAGCATTTT CASSTFGGGNQPQHF
TRBJ2-4 . . TRBV5-6 TGTGCCAGCACCTCGACAGTTCAAAACATTCAGTACTTC CASTSTVQNIQYF
TRBJ2-7 . . TRBV15 TGTGCCACCAGCAGAGATCCAAATTCCTACGAGCAGTACTTC CATSRDPNSYEQYF
TRBJ1-5 . . TRBV12-3/TRBV12-4 TGTGCCAGCAGTTTTCAGTTCAATCAGCCCCAGCATTTT CASSFQFNQPQHF
TRBJ2-4 . . TRBV18 TGTGCCAGCTCACCTATAGGTGCCCCGGGAAACATTCAGTACTTC CASSPIGAPGNIQYF
TRBJ1-1 . . TRBV25-1 TGTGCCAGCAGTGCAGTTATGGGGGCCGACACTGAAGCTTTCTTT CASSAVMGADTEAFF
TRBJ2-7 . . TRBV14 TGTGCCAGCAGCCAAGGGGGGCGTAGGGCCGACTACGAGCAGTACTTC CASSQGGRRADYEQYF
TRBJ2-1 . . TRBV15 TGTGCCACCAGCAGATCGCGAGGGAGCGGACTCTCCTACAATGAGCAGTTCTTC CATSRSRGSGLSYNEQFF
TRBJ2-3 . . TRBV19 TGTGCCAGTAGTATACCAGGGGTCACAGATACGCAGTATTTT CASSIPGVTDTQYF